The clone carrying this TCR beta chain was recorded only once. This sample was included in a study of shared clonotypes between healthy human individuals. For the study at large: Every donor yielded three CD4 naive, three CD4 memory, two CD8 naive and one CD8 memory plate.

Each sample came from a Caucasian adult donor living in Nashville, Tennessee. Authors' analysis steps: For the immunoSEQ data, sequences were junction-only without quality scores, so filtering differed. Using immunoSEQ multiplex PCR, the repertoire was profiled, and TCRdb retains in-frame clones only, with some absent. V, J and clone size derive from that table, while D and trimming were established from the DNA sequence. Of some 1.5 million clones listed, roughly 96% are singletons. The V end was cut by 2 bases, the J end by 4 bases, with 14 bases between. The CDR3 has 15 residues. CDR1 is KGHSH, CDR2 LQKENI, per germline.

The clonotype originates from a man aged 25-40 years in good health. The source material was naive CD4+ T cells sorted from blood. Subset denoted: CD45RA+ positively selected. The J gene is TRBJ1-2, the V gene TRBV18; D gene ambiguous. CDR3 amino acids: CASSPYEEAVYGYTF. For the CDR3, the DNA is TGTGCCAGCTCACCATACGAGGAGGCAGTCTATGGCTACACCTTC.